This T cell receptor (beta chain) was sequenced in a study of T-cell reconstitution after alpha-beta-depleted transplantation in children. CDR1 is SGHDT and CDR2 is YYEEEE in the germline V gene. V lost 4 bases and J lost 3, with 17 bases in between. The CDR3 totals 15 residues. Preparation of the TCRbeta library used unique molecular identifiers. One entry per CDR3 protein results from TCRdb running MiXCR on the PCR reads. The sample shows around 380,000 distinct CDR3 sequences, 11% of them seen only once. This clonotype was recorded at least ten times. This chain uses TRBV5-6 with TRBJ2-7; D not resolved. This TCR was sampled from a human donor who donated a stem cell graft to a child with acute myeloid leukemia. The material was PBMCs from the stem cell graft donor, obtained from the stem cell graft. CDR3 sequence: CASSPRGLLNYEQYF. The CDR3, as DNA: TGTGCCAGCAGCCCTCGAGGCCTTTTAAACTACGAGCAGTACTTC.